The 24 T cell receptor beta chains in this list originate from one sample, sequenced in a study of HIV-infected patients and healthy controls. Around 530 ng RNA was reverse transcribed with alpha and beta constant-region primers. Each of the alpha and beta chains got its own library through chain-specific third strand synthesis with indices. A single record per CDR3 protein comes from TCRdb applying MiXCR to the 5' RACE reads. This table holds some 2,000 distinct CDR3 sequences, over 11% found once. Follow-up blood was drawn about 14 weeks, roughly three months, after antiretroviral therapy began. The repertoire came from unfractionated whole blood and reflected all unsorted peripheral T cells. The sample was blood, taken during antiretroviral therapy. The receptors come from an adult with HIV infection.

This clonotype was picked up many times. V and J are TRBV5-1 and TRBJ1-1; D possibly corresponds to TRBD1 (5 bases). The CDR3 has 14 residues. Germline V CDR1 and CDR2: SGHRS, YFSETQ. V was shortened by 4 bases and J by 0 bases, with 10 bases between the two germline ends. CDR3 sequence reads: CASSGTVMNTEAFF. Written as DNA, the CDR3 is TGCGCCAGCAGCGGGACCGTTATGAACACTGAAGCTTTCTTT.

This clonotype is deemed medium-sized. The chain combines TRBV7-9 with TRBJ1-5, with 7 bases lining up with TRBD1. From germline, CDR1 is SEHNR and CDR2 FQNEAQ (reference sequence). The CDR3 is 15 residues long. J gave up 7 bases and V 1 base, and 7 bases lay outside the gene matches. The CDR3 nucleotides are TGTGCCAGCAGCTTAGGGGACAGAACTACCCAGCCCCAGCATTTT. It yields the protein CASSLGDRTTQPQHF.

This clonotype showed up just a few times. The chain is built from TRBV10-3 and TRBJ1-1; D is perhaps TRBD1 (5 bases). Trimming left V 2 bases short and J 5 bases short, with 12 bases between. Germline values: CDR1 ENHRY, CDR2 SYGVKD. The CDR3 is 14 residues long. The CDR3 region has the DNA TGTGCCATCAGTGAGACGGGGGGGAGGACTGAAGCTTTCTTT. Amino acid sequence: CAISETGGRTEAFF.

The chain is built from TRBV6-5 and TRBJ2-1; 13 bases are a match to TRBD2. Germline assignment: CDR1 MNHEY and CDR2 SVGAGI. Trimming at V came to 7 bases and at J to 2 bases, leaving 5 bases not matched to a gene. The CDR3 sequence is 16 residues long. The CDR3 protein is CASNILAGGPYNEQFF. The DNA of the CDR3 is TGTGCCAGCAATATACTAGCGGGAGGGCCCTACAATGAGCAGTTCTTC.

In regard to this clonotype: This may be a read error, as it is one base from a much larger clone. The J gene is TRBJ2-2, the V gene TRBV7-2, with unresolved D. The length of the CDR3 is 14 residues. Germline V CDR1 and CDR2: SGHTA, FQGNSA. The V end lost 5 bases, the J end lost 1 base, and 8 bases lay between the germline ends. CDR3: CASSPIMNTGELFF. CDR3 in DNA: TGTGCCAGCAGCCCCATCATGAACACCGGGGAGCTGTTTTTT.

By sample fraction, this clonotype is medium-sized (0.01 to 0.1%). The chain uses TRBV25-1 and TRBJ1-4, with D possibly TRBD1 on 6 matching bases. Between the trimmed V and J ends, which lost 3 bases and 9 bases, there was a span of 20 bases. Germline V gives CDR1 MGHDK, CDR2 SYGVNS. This CDR3 region has 16 residues. The CDR3 loop is CASSDRRQGKEKKLFF. The CDR3 coding sequence is TGTGCCAGCAGTGATCGGCGTCAGGGGAAGGAGAAAAAACTGTTTTTT.

This clonotype is medium-sized in the sample. The chain links TRBV29-1 to TRBJ2-1; no definite D call. Germline V lookup: CDR1 SQVTM, CDR2 ANQGSEA. The CDR3 has 11 residues. V was pared by 1 base and J by 4 bases, with 2 bases between. CDR3 nucleotides: TGCAGCGTTGAAGGGTACAATGAGCAGTTCTTC. Translated: CSVEGYNEQFF.

This clonotype is termed medium-sized. This chain uses TRBV12-3 or TRBV12-4 with TRBJ1-5, with D possibly being TRBD1 (6 bases). Trimming left V 6 bases short and J 2 bases short, with 14 bases between. CDR3 length: 15 residues. This CDR3 reads CASRLGGRGNQPQHF. CDR3 sequence (DNA): TGTGCCAGCAGACTAGGGGGTAGGGGCAATCAGCCCCAGCATTTT.

A note on this clonotype: This may come from a read error, since a much larger clone is one base off. V gene TRBV6-1 combines with J gene TRBJ1-5; D may be TRBD1 (6 bases). Germline CDR1 is MNHNS and CDR2 is SASEGT. The CDR3 contains 16 residues. The CDR3 nucleotides read TGTGCCAGCACCCCGGACAGCGGAGGGGCCAATCAGCCCAAGCATTTT. This gives the protein CASTPDSGGANQPKHF.

The V and J genes are TRBV5-6 and TRBJ1-5; D may be TRBD1 (5 bases). CDR3 length equals 14 residues. From germline, CDR1 is SGHDT and CDR2 YYEEEE. V was pared by 4 bases and J by 10 bases, with 18 bases between. CDR3 sequence: CASSPSRAATPQHF. The CDR3, as DNA: TGTGCCAGCAGCCCGAGCAGGGCAGCGACTCCCCAGCATTTT.

Comments on this clonotype: Compared with germline, one end of the junction differs, possibly owing to a read error. CDR3 coding DNA: TGTGCCACAAGTGACCCCGGGACAGGGGATAGCAATCAGCCCCAGCATTTT. It yields the protein CATSDPGTGDSNQPQHF. V and J are TRBV24-1 and TRBJ1-5, with 10 bases lining up with TRBD1. The CDR3 is 17 amino acids. CDR1 is KGHDR, CDR2 SFDVKD, per germline.

This clonotype is classed as medium-sized. V is TRBV2 and J is TRBJ2-1; 10 positions match TRBD2. With 6 bases clipped from V and 3 bases from J, the junction kept 11 bases outside the gene matches. Per germline, CDR1 SNHLY and CDR2 FYNNEI. The CDR3 spans 17 residues. As DNA, the CDR3 is TGTGCCAGCAGCTATTCTCTAGCGGGAGCCGTCTACAATGAGCAGTTCTTC. Translation gives CASSYSLAGAVYNEQFF.

Sample share makes this clonotype medium-sized. The chain's CDR3 is CASRVGSNYGYTF. CDR3 DNA: TGTGCCAGCAGAGTAGGAAGTAACTATGGCTACACCTTC. The chain couples TRBV7-9 to TRBJ1-2; D not resolved. The germline V gene has CDR1 SEHNR and CDR2 FQNEAQ (reference sequence). The CDR3 is made up of 13 amino acids. Trimming cost V 6 bases and J 1 base, with 9 bases left between them.

This clonotype counts as medium-sized. This sequence joins TRBV11-2 and TRBJ1-1; possible D gene TRBD1, 6 bases. Germline CDR1 and CDR2: SGHAT and FQNNGV. V lost 5 bases and J lost 5, with 18 bases in between. The CDR3 is made up of 15 amino acids. CDR3 sequence: CASSRSLGGGTEAFF. CDR3 DNA sequence: TGTGCCAGCAGCCGAAGTTTAGGGGGGGGAACTGAAGCTTTCTTT.

By proportion, this clonotype is medium-sized. The chain has TRBV29-1 and TRBJ2-5; perhaps TRBD2 as D (5 bases). Germline values: CDR1 SQVTM, CDR2 ANQGSEA. Between the trimmed V and J ends, which lost 1 base and 4 bases, there was a span of 22 bases. This CDR3 comprises 17 residues. CDR3 bases: TGCAGCGTTGAAGTAGGTCAGAGGGTCGGTTGGGCAGAGACCCAGTACTTC. Amino acids: CSVEVGQRVGWAETQYF.

This chain uses TRBV29-1 with TRBJ2-5; TRBD2 might be the D (6 bases). V lost 8 bases to trimming and J lost 9 bases, with 25 bases between them. Germline V gives CDR1 SQVTM, CDR2 ANQGSEA. CDR3 length: 14 amino acids. CDR3 nucleotides: TGCAGCATGAGGGCTAGCGACACCCAAGGGGCCCAGTACTTC. Encoded protein: CSMRASDTQGAQYF.

This clonotype is judged medium-sized. V usage is TRBV11-2 and J usage is TRBJ2-7, with D perhaps being TRBD1 or TRBD2 (5 bases each). The V and J ends lost 5 bases and 3 bases respectively, with 17 bases between them. The length of the CDR3 is 15 residues. CDR1 is SGHAT and CDR2 is FQNNGV in the germline V gene. The CDR3: CASSRPWDLIYEQYF. CDR3 DNA sequence: TGTGCCAGCAGCCGCCCCTGGGACCTAATCTACGAGCAGTACTTC. Based on the CDR3 plus reference TRBV11-2 and TRBJ2-7, the full variable domain is EAGVAQSPRYKIIEKRQSVAFWCNPISGHATLYWYQQILGQGPKLLIQFQNNGVVDDSQLPKDRFSAERLKGVDSTLKIQPAKLEDSAVYLCASSRPWDLIYEQYFGPGTRLTVT.

This clonotype is labeled as medium-sized. V is TRBV5-1 and J is TRBJ1-1, with a weak D call TRBD1 (6 bases). V was trimmed by 4 bases and J by 3 bases, leaving 16 bases between them. Germline CDR1 and CDR2: SGHRS and YFSETQ. This CDR3 is built from 15 residues. In DNA form, the CDR3 reads TGCGCCAGCAGCCCCTGGGCAGGGGCCGACACTGAAGCTTTCTTT. Its protein is CASSPWAGADTEAFF.

Comments on this clonotype: One end of the junction is discordant with germline, which a read error may explain. The chain links TRBV12-5 to TRBJ1-5, with 7 bases lining up with TRBD1. The V gene's germline CDR1 is LGHNT and CDR2 FRNRAP. This CDR3 region has 19 residues. In nucleotides, the CDR3 is TGTGCTAGTGGTTTGGGAGGGGGCAGTGGGGGAGATAGCAATCATCCCCAGCATTTT. Its translation: CASGLGGGSGGDSNHPQHF.

Sample share makes this clonotype medium-sized. V gene TRBV19 combines with J gene TRBJ2-3; D call uncertain. The CDR3 consists of 12 residues. Germline CDR1 is LNHDA and CDR2 is SQIVND (reference sequence). Between the trimmed V and J ends, which lost 3 bases and 2 bases, there was a span of 3 bases. The DNA of the CDR3 is TGTGCCAGTAGTATCACCACAGATACGCAGTATTTT. As protein: CASSITTDTQYF.

In its sample, this clonotype is medium-sized. The chain uses TRBV12-3 or TRBV12-4 and TRBJ2-3, with TRBD2 identical over 8 bases. The CDR3 length is 17 residues. Trimming removed 4 bases from V and 0 bases from J; junction bases left unmatched: 9. The DNA for the CDR3 is TGTGCCAGCAGTTCGACTCGGGAGGGGCTCAGCACAGATACGCAGTATTTT. Translated, it gives CASSSTREGLSTDTQYF.

By sample fraction, this clonotype is medium-sized. V gene TRBV27 combines with J gene TRBJ2-1; possibly TRBD2 for D (5 bases). The CDR3 extends over 15 amino acids. V was clipped by 0 bases and J by 3 bases, with 9 bases between them. Germline CDR1 and CDR2: MNHEY and SMNVEV (reference sequence). The CDR3 here is CASSLSLANYNEQFF. CDR3 DNA sequence: TGTGCCAGCAGTTTATCCCTAGCAAACTACAATGAGCAGTTCTTC.

The sample holds a few counts of this clonotype. The chain carries TRBV19 and TRBJ2-1; 10 nucleotides align to TRBD2. V lost 1 base, J lost 4 bases, and 7 bases stayed unmatched. Germline V lookup: CDR1 LNHDA, CDR2 SQIVND (reference sequence). CDR3 length: 17 residues. CDR3 sequence reads: CASSIAFLAGAYNEQFF. As DNA, the CDR3 is TGTGCCAGTAGTATAGCGTTTCTAGCGGGAGCTTACAATGAGCAGTTCTTC.

Within the sample, this clonotype is medium-sized. This rearrangement joins TRBV7-3 to TRBJ2-7; tentatively, D is TRBD2 (5 bases). The V gene's germline CDR1 is SGHTA and CDR2 FQGTGA. V dropped 2 bases and J dropped 0 bases, with 20 bases sitting between them. The CDR3 contains 18 residues. CDR3 protein: CASSLLPVGGLSSYEQYF. The CDR3, as DNA: TGTGCCAGCAGCTTACTTCCAGTCGGCGGGCTCAGCTCCTACGAGCAGTACTTC.